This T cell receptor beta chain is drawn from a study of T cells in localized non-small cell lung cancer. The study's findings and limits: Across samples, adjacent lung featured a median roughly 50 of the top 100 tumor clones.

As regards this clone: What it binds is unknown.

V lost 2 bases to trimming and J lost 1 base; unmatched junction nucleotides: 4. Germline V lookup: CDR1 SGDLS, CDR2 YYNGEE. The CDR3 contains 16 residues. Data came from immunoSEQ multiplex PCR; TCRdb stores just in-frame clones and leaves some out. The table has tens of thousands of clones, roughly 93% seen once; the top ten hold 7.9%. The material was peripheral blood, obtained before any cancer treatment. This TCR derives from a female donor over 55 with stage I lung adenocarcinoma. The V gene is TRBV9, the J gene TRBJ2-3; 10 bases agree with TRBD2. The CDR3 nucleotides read TGTGCCAGCAGCGTTCTAACTAGCGGGGGCACAGATACGCAGTATTTT. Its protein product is CASSVLTSGGTDTQYF.